This T cell receptor (beta chain) was recovered during a study of blood T cell repertoires in COVID-19. Sequencing was performed with immunoSEQ multiplex PCR; in TCRdb, only in-frame clones are kept and a portion is missing. There are about 95,000 clones in the sample; roughly 79% occur only once, and less than 6% lies in the top ten. This CDR3 contains 15 residues. Germline loops: CDR1 SEHNR, CDR2 FQNEAQ (reference sequence). V dropped 2 bases and J dropped 2; count of bases not matched to a gene: 5. The source is a man at least 80 years old with COVID-19, enrolled during active disease. The chain joins TRBV7-9 to TRBJ1-2; the match to TRBD1 covers 7 bases. The sequenced material came from peripheral blood. CDR3 coding DNA: TGTGCCAGCAGCTTACCTCGGGACAGCAACTATGGCTACACCTTC. It codes for CASSLPRDSNYGYTF.